The T cell receptor beta chain described here comes from a study of blood T cell repertoires in COVID-19. Libraries were prepared by immunoSEQ multiplex PCR; TCRdb keeps only in-frame clonotypes and omits some of them. The sample includes around 240,000 clones, about 83% seen only once; the top ten take over 2%. Trimming stripped 4 bases from V and 0 bases from J, with 12 bases between. The CDR3 runs to 16 residues. Per germline, CDR1 LNHDA and CDR2 SQIVND (reference sequence). This clonotype was sampled from a woman between 50 and 59 years old who had recovered from COVID-19. Sequenced input: PBMCs or T cells enriched from blood (not recorded which). V gene TRBV19 combines with J gene TRBJ1-4, with D perhaps matching TRBD1 (6 bases). The CDR3 coding sequence is TGTGCCAGTAGTAGGACAGACCTCGCAACTAATGAAAAACTGTTTTTT. Residues: CASSRTDLATNEKLFF.